This T cell receptor beta chain was profiled in a study of blood T cell repertoires in COVID-19. Methods used by the authors: Amplifying reference gene primers gave estimates of nucleated cell counts. Assay: immunoSEQ multiplex PCR; the TCRdb copy retains only in-frame clones and omits some. The V and J calls and clone size were taken over from that table, and D and trimming were inferred from the DNA. The sample has 200,000 to 300,000 clones, around 83% seen once; the top ten hold around 2.4%. The V and J ends lost 5 bases and 3 bases respectively, with 11 bases between them. CDR1 and CDR2 from the germline V gene are SNHLY and FYNNEI. The CDR3 has 13 amino acids.

The chain couples TRBV2 to TRBJ2-7, with D possibly matching TRBD1 (6 bases). The source of this sequence is a man aged 35-49 years who had recovered from COVID-19. Sequenced input: peripheral blood. The CDR3 coding sequence is TGTGCCAGCAGTTACAGGGTTAACTACGAGCAGTACTTC. It specifies CASSYRVNYEQYF.